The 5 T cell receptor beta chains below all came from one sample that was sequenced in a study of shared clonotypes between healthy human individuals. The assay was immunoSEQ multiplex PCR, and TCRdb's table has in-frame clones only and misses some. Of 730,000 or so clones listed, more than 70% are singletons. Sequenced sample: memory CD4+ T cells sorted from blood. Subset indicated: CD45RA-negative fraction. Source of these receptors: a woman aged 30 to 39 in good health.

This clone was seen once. The CDR3 loop is CASSFGTGSYEQYF. As DNA, the CDR3 is TGTGCCAGCAGCTTTGGGACAGGCTCCTACGAGCAGTACTTC. The chain carries TRBV5-6 and TRBJ2-7, with 8 bases that match TRBD1. Trimming took 2 bases from V and 0 from J; bases not matched to a gene: 1. This CDR3 is built from 14 residues. Germline V CDR1 and CDR2: SGHDT, YYEEEE. The full variable domain, its missing parts supplied by reference TRBV5-6 and TRBJ2-7, is DAGVTQSPTHLIKTRGQQVTLRCSPKSGHDTVSWYQQALGQGPQFIFQYYEEEERQRGNFPDRFSGHQFPNYSSELNVNALLLGDSALYLCASSFGTGSYEQYFGPGTRLTVT.

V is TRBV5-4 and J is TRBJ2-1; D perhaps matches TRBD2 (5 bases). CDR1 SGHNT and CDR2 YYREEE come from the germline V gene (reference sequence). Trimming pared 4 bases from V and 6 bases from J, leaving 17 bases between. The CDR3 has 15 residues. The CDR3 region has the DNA TGTGCCAGCAGCGGCGGACTGCAACCACCCAATGAGCAGTTCTTC. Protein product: CASSGGLQPPNEQFF.

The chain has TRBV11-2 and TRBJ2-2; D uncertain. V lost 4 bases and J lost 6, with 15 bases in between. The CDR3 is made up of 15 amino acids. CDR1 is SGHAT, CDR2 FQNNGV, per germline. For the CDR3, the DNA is TGTGCCAGCAGCTCCCGCCCCGCTGAGGCCGGGGAGCTGTTTTTT. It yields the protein CASSSRPAEAGELFF.

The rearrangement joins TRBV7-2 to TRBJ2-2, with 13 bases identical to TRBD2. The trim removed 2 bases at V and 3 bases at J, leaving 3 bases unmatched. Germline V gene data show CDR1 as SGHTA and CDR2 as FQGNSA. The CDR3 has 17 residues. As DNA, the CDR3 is TGTGCCAGCAGCTTACCGGGACTAGCGGGATACACCGGGGAGCTGTTTTTT. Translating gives CASSLPGLAGYTGELFF.

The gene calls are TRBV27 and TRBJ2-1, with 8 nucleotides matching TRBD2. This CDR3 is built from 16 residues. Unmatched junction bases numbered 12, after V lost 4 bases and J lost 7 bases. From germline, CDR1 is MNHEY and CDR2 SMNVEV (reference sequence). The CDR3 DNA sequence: TGTGCCAGCAGTTCACATTTAGCGGGAAATTGGAATGAGCAGTTCTTC. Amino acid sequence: CASSSHLAGNWNEQFF.